These T cell receptor beta chains were read from a single sample in a study of vaccination and CD4 T cells after COVID-19. No antigen is known for these receptors. One entry per CDR3 protein results from TCRdb running MiXCR on the PCR reads. The profile shows about 5,000 distinct CDR3 sequences, around 62% of them singletons. The sequenced sample consisted of CD4+ T cells from blood, cultured in vitro. The receptors stem from a human donor who had recovered from COVID-19. Each CDR3 is given with its conserved first and last residue. The order of the fields is clone size, D gene, J gene, V gene, CDR3 DNA, CDR3 protein. D genes are given only for firm matches. Clone size appears in some rows only: once, few, many, or a class for an expanded clone.

>.|.|TRBJ1-6|TRBV28
TGTGCCAGCAGTATTAGGGATGGCTATAATTCACCCCTCCACTTT
CASSIRDGYNSPLHF
>.|.|TRBJ2-7|TRBV20-1
TGCAGTGCTAGAGGGCAGCCTCCCGAGCAGTACTTC
CSARGQPPEQYF
>.|.|TRBJ1-2|TRBV5-1
TGCGCCAGCAGCTCTATCGGCGAGGGTGGCTACACCTTC
CASSSIGEGGYTF
>.|.|TRBJ1-1|TRBV6-2/TRBV6-3
TGTGCCAGCTGGAACAGGGCCACTGAAGCTTTCTTT
CASWNRATEAFF
>.|TRBD1|TRBJ1-1|TRBV20-1
TGCAGTGCTAGAGATCAGGGGGGGAACACTGAAGCTTTCTTT
CSARDQGGNTEAFF
>few|.|TRBJ1-1|TRBV20-1
TGCAGTGCTACGAGGACTGGGAACACTGAAGCTTTCTTT
CSATRTGNTEAFF
>.|.|TRBJ1-2|TRBV28
TGTGCCAGCACGACCGGGACTGATTATGGCTACACCTTC
CASTTGTDYGYTF
>once|.|TRBJ1-6|TRBV28
TGTGCCACCTTTCCCCTTAATTCACCCCTCCACTTT
CATFPLNSPLHF
>.|.|TRBJ1-1|TRBV20-1
TGCAGTGCGAGTGGCAGTAACACTGAAGCTTTCTTT
CSASGSNTEAFF
>.|.|TRBJ2-5|TRBV7-2
TGTGCCAGCAGCCTGGGACTTTTCGAGACCCAGTACTTC
CASSLGLFETQYF
>medium-sized|TRBD1|TRBJ1-5|TRBV6-1
TGTGCCAGCGCCAGGGCCGGACAGGGATATCAGCCCCAGCATTTT
CASARAGQGYQPQHF
>few|TRBD1|TRBJ1-2|TRBV7-2
TGTGCCAGCAGCTCCGACAGGGGAAATGGCTACACCTTC
CASSSDRGNGYTF
>.|.|TRBJ1-2|TRBV20-1
TGCAGTGCTAGCTCTGGGGACCCAAACTATGGCTACACCTTC
CSASSGDPNYGYTF
>few|TRBD1|TRBJ1-2|TRBV15
TGTGCCACCAGCAGACCTACCGACAGGGTCTATGGCTACACCTTC
CATSRPTDRVYGYTF
>.|.|TRBJ1-2|TRBV6-5
TGTGCCAGCAGTTACGGGGCAGGGGACTATGGCTACACCTTC
CASSYGAGDYGYTF